The subject of this entry is one TCR beta chain. As yet, its antigen is unknown. Library preparation for TCR beta used quantitative 5'-RACE with molecular barcodes. TCRdb re-called the 5' RACE reads through MiXCR, storing one row per CDR3 protein. The data contain 150,000 to 200,000 distinct CDR3 sequences, about a sixth of them singletons. The record originates from a study of CD8 T cells in ankylosing spondylitis. Germline CDR1 reads MDHEN; CDR2 reads SYDVKM. CDR3 length equals 13 residues. Trimming stripped 7 bases from V and 5 bases from J, with 13 bases between. Study-level results: Enrichment of disease-linked clones was reportedly significant in matched ankylosing spondylitis synovial fluid.

The chain joins TRBV28 to TRBJ2-3, with D hard to call. The source material was blood, either unsorted or a sorted T cell fraction (not recorded which). This receptor was identified in a male donor with ankylosing spondylitis or in good health (not recorded which). The CDR3 DNA follows: TGTGCCAGCACCCCCCCTTGGGGAGATACGCAGTATTTT. Translation: CASTPPWGDTQYF.